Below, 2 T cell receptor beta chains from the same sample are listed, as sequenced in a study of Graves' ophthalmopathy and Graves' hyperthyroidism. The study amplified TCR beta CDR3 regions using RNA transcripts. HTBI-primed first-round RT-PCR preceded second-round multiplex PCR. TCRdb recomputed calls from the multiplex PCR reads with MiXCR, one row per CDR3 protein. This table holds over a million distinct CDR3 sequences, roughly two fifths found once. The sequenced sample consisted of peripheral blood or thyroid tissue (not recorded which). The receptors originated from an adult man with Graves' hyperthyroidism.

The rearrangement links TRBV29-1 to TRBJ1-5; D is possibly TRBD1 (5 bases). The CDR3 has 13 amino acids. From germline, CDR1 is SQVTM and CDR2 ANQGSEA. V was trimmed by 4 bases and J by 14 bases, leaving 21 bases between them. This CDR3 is CSVVMATKRGEHF. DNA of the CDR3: TGCAGCGTTGTGATGGCTACAAAGAGGGGCGAGCATTTT. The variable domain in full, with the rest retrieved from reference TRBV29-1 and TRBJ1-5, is SAVISQKPSRDICQRGTSLTIQCQVDSQVTMMFWYRQQPGQSLTLIATANQGSEATYESGFVIDKFPISRPNLTFSTLTVSNMSPEDSSIYLCSVVMATKRGEHFGDGTRLSIL.

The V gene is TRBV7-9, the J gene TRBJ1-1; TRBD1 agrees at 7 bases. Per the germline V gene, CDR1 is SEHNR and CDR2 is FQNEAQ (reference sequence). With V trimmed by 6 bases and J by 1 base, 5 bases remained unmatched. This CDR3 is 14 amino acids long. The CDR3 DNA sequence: TGTGCCAGCAGGGGGGACAGCTGGAACACTGAAGCTTTCTTT. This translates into CASRGDSWNTEAFF.